This T cell receptor beta chain was sequenced in a study of blood T cell repertoires in COVID-19 (TCRdb year 2020). With respect to the entire study: The collaborator samples originated in the United States, Italy and Spain and spanned the acute and convalescent phases of COVID-19. The material from the prospective study consisted of cDNA or gDNA derived from T cells, B-cell-depleted T cells, or PBMCs. The samples were drawn from the first 160 participants of the ongoing ImmuneRACE study and from some 1,300 subjects provided by 6 global collaborators. Deeply sampled blood TCRbeta repertoires from subjects exposed to, actively infected with, or recovered from COVID-19 were included in the dataset. HLA class I and class II types, where available, came from metadata supplied by the sample provider rather than from assay-based typing. The repertoires were released in a freely available public database meant as a resource for research on the immune response to SARS-CoV-2. The sample metadata nearly always contained a de-identified subject ID, COVID-19 status, age in years and sex. Here is what the overall study found, with its caveats: Clinical and demographic metadata were provided uncurated, with the amount varying by source and participant.

About this clone itself: Its antigen has not been determined. Qualities for individual bases were not recorded, and no much larger clone is one base off.

From the cysteine up to the phenylalanine, the CDR3 has a length of 15 residues. CDR3 DNA only is kept here, 45 bases in frame from base 1. CDR1 and CDR2 are read off the germline V gene as SGHRS and YFSETQ. At the junction V is shortened by 3 bases and J by 2 bases; bases outside the gene matches: 4. Each collaborating institution followed its own protocols to collect whole blood in K2EDTA tubes. For TCRbeta analysis, collaborators shipped samples as frozen whole blood, isolated PBMCs, or DNA extracted from either of those sample types. TCRbeta CDR3 regions were amplified from genomic DNA using the immunoSEQ Assay, a bias-controlled multiplex PCR. The published analysis was carried out like this. Within the assay, amplification of reference gene primers was used to estimate how many nucleated cells each sample contained. To quantify the absolute abundance of each unique TCRbeta CDR3 rearrangement, sequence reads were collapsed and filtered. Productive Simpson clonality was computed per sample as the square root of Simpson's diversity index over productive rearrangements. TCRdb limited this immuneACCESS table to in-frame rearrangements with V and J called. A share of clones is missing; checked studies link under half to unresolved V genes, and the rest is unexplained. Clone size and the V and J calls come from that table; the DNA yielded D and trimming. The sample has approximately 150,000 clones on record, roughly 84% of them singletons. Roughly 15% of the sample belongs to the ten largest clones.

The receptor comes from a woman older than 75 with acute or convalescent COVID-19. The chain links TRBV5-1 with TRBJ2-3, with 9 bases aligning to TRBD2. Sample: peripheral blood. CDR3 sequence: CASSSRLAATDTQYF. The nucleotide sequence reads TGCGCCAGCAGCTCCAGACTAGCGGCCACAGATACGCAGTATTTT.